One sample yielded the 20 T cell receptor beta chains listed below, sequenced in a study of OX40 agonist ivuxolimab in advanced cancers. Only in-frame clones appear in the TCRdb table, and some are missing; sequencing was by immunoSEQ multiplex PCR. Of tens of thousands of clones detected, about 81% appear once; the ten largest clones hold less than 3%. The sequenced sample was CD4+ or CD8+ T cells sorted from blood, obtained in a trial of the OX40 agonist ivuxolimab. The source is an adult with an advanced solid tumor such as melanoma, head and neck, liver or kidney cancer.

The rearrangement links TRBV29-1 to TRBJ2-2, with TRBD2 identical over 9 bases. V lost 7 bases and J lost 6; bases outside the gene matches: 9. The CDR3 covers 14 residues. Germline values: CDR1 SQVTM, CDR2 ANQGSEA. The CDR3 sequence: CSGGISGSSGELFF. DNA of the CDR3: TGCAGCGGGGGGATTAGCGGGAGTTCCGGGGAGCTGTTTTTT.

The genes are TRBV25-1 and TRBJ2-4; 10 bases align to TRBD1. The CDR3 spans 16 residues. V lost 6 bases to trimming and J lost 0 bases; unmatched junction nucleotides: 5. CDR1 is MGHDK and CDR2 is SYGVNS in the germline V gene. The CDR3 DNA reads as TGTGCCAGCAGAGGACAGGGGGGAATAGCCAAAAACATTCAGTACTTC. Protein: CASRGQGGIAKNIQYF.

This clone was seen a few times. The V and J genes are TRBV13 and TRBJ1-1; 7 bases are a match to TRBD1. The ends lost 5 bases at V and 4 bases at J; junction bases unmatched: 7. Per germline, CDR1 PRHDT and CDR2 FYEKMQ (reference sequence). This CDR3 contains 14 residues. Here the CDR3 reads CASSRLQGITEAFF. The CDR3 DNA is TGTGCCAGCAGCCGTTTACAGGGGATCACTGAAGCTTTCTTT.

A single count supports this clone. This chain uses TRBV6-6 with TRBJ1-2; maybe TRBD1 (6 bases). This CDR3 has 13 amino acids. With 7 bases removed from V and 4 bases from J, the gap between germline ends came to 13 bases. The germline V gene has CDR1 MNHNY and CDR2 SVGAGI (reference sequence). CDR3 sequence: CASTPDRSYGYTF. CDR3 nucleotides: TGTGCCAGCACCCCCGACAGGAGCTATGGCTACACCTTC.

This clone was observed a single time. This chain connects TRBV5-6 to TRBJ2-5; no clear D. The V end was cut by 2 bases, the J end by 2 bases, with 13 bases between. CDR3 length: 15 residues. Germline assignment: CDR1 SGHDT and CDR2 YYEEEE. The CDR3 spells CASSFLAVAQETQYF. For the CDR3, the DNA is TGTGCCAGCAGCTTCCTCGCCGTCGCGCAAGAGACCCAGTACTTC.

CDR3 nucleotides: TGCGCCAGCAGCCAAGATGAGGCAGGCGTCCCCATCTATGGCTACACCTTC. This translates into CASSQDEAGVPIYGYTF. V gene TRBV4-3 combines with J gene TRBJ1-2; D gene unclear. V was shortened by 0 bases and J by 4 bases, with 18 bases between the two germline ends. Germline V lookup: CDR1 LGHNA, CDR2 YSLEER. The CDR3 runs to 17 residues.

The gene calls are TRBV13 and TRBJ1-3; no reliable D call. V lost 4 bases to trimming and J lost 2 bases, with 0 bases between them. Germline CDR1 and CDR2: PRHDT and FYEKMQ (reference sequence). The CDR3 runs 11 residues. CDR3 amino acids: CASSSGNTIYF. CDR3 DNA: TGTGCCAGCAGCTCTGGAAACACCATATATTTT.

The chain uses TRBV7-7 and TRBJ1-5; D is ambiguous. This CDR3 is built from 14 residues. Per the germline V gene, CDR1 is SSHAT and CDR2 is FNYEAQ (reference sequence). Trimming took off 5 bases at V and 0 bases at J, with 8 bases between the two ends. The DNA for the CDR3 is TGTGCCAGCAGCCGGTCGAATAGCAATCAGCCCCAGCATTTT. This translates into CASSRSNSNQPQHF.

This sequence joins TRBV7-2 and TRBJ1-2; no clear D gene. The CDR3 loop spans 13 amino acids. The germline V gene has CDR1 SGHTA and CDR2 FQGNSA. V was clipped by 5 bases and J by 2 bases, with 9 bases between them. In DNA, the CDR3 is TGTGCCAGCAGCCCCGACATAAACTATGGCTACACCTTC. This translates into CASSPDINYGYTF.

The V and J genes are TRBV11-1 and TRBJ2-7; D may be TRBD1 (8 bases). The V gene lost 0 bases and the J gene lost 1 base, with 13 bases spanning the gap. CDR3 size: 16 residues. CDR1 is SGHAT and CDR2 is FQDESV in the germline V gene (reference sequence). DNA for the CDR3: TGTGCCAGCAGCTTAGCCGGACAGGGAGGGTCCTACGAGCAGTACTTC. Amino acid sequence: CASSLAGQGGSYEQYF.

The gene calls are TRBV30 and TRBJ1-5, with D unresolved. Trimming removed 4 bases from V and 3 bases from J, with 16 bases in between. CDR1 and CDR2 (germline): GTSNPN, SVGIG (reference sequence). The CDR3 spans 15 residues. The CDR3: CAWTHGRLPNQPQHF. The CDR3 DNA reads as TGTGCCTGGACACACGGACGGCTGCCCAATCAGCCCCAGCATTTT.

The V and J genes are TRBV7-8 and TRBJ2-5; D may match TRBD1 or TRBD2 (5 bases each). The length of the CDR3 is 16 residues. Germline lookup yields CDR1 SGHVS and CDR2 FQNEAQ. V lost 5 bases and J lost 3, with 19 bases in between. The CDR3 nucleotides are TGTGCCAGCAGCCTTCGTGGGGACCTACAAAAAGAGACCCAGTACTTC. This translates into CASSLRGDLQKETQYF. Looking up the rest from reference TRBV7-8 and TRBJ2-5 gives the full variable domain: GAGVSQSPRYKVAKRGQDVALRCDPISGHVSLFWYQQALGQGPEFLTYFQNEAQLDKSGLPSDRFFAERPEGSVSTLKIQRTQQEDSAVYLCASSLRGDLQKETQYFGPGTRLLVL.

This chain links TRBV5-1 with TRBJ1-4; no firm D call. CDR1 and CDR2 (germline): SGHRS, YFSETQ. V dropped 4 bases and J dropped 0 bases, with 7 bases sitting between them. The CDR3 has 14 amino acids. CDR3 protein: CASSRDATNEKLFF. The CDR3 bases are TGCGCCAGCAGCCGGGATGCAACTAATGAAAAACTGTTTTTT.

The chain recombines TRBV11-2 with TRBJ1-5; maybe TRBD1 (5 bases). The CDR3 is 15 residues long. In germline, CDR1 is SGHAT, CDR2 FQNNGV. V was cut by 5 bases and J by 0 bases, with 11 bases left in between. Here the CDR3 DNA reads TGTGCCAGCAGCCCCGGGGGTTATAGCAATCAGCCCCAGCATTTT. Its protein is CASSPGGYSNQPQHF. The entire variable domain, with the rest obtained from reference TRBV11-2 and TRBJ1-5, is as follows: EAGVAQSPRYKIIEKRQSVAFWCNPISGHATLYWYQQILGQGPKLLIQFQNNGVVDDSQLPKDRFSAERLKGVDSTLKIQPAKLEDSAVYLCASSPGGYSNQPQHFGDGTRLSIL.

The rearrangement uses TRBV7-9 and TRBJ2-5; D remains unclear. Matching the DNA end better, TRBJ2-7 makes the J call doubtful. Germline-derived CDR1 and CDR2 are SEHNR and FQNEAQ (reference sequence). This CDR3 spans 12 amino acids. CDR3 in DNA: TGTGCCAGCAGCTTGGTGTCGTACGAGCAGTACTTC. Amino acids: CASSLVSYEQYF.

The sample holds one count of this clone. The rearrangement uses TRBV10-3 and TRBJ1-4, with unresolved D. The CDR3 runs 16 residues. Germline V gene sequence: CDR1 ENHRY, CDR2 SYGVKD. V dropped 0 bases and J dropped 5 bases, with 13 bases sitting between them. The CDR3 region is CAISESRGLRNEKLFF. CDR3 DNA sequence: TGTGCCATCAGTGAGTCGCGAGGACTAAGAAATGAAAAACTGTTTTTT.

The chain joins TRBV5-1 to TRBJ2-1, with D possibly matching TRBD2 (7 bases). The CDR3 loop spans 16 amino acids. V was pared by 1 base and J by 0 bases, with 11 bases between. The germline gives CDR1 SGHRS, CDR2 YFSETQ. The CDR3 loop is CASSLTGTTSYNEQFF. CDR3 sequence (DNA): TGCGCCAGCAGCTTGACAGGGACTACCTCCTACAATGAGCAGTTCTTC. The full variable domain, completed using reference TRBV5-1 and TRBJ2-1, is KAGVTQTPRYLIKTRGQQVTLSCSPISGHRSVSWYQQTPGQGLQFLFEYFSETQRNKGNFPGRFSGRQFSNSRSEMNVSTLELGDSALYLCASSLTGTTSYNEQFFGPGTRLTVL.

The chain carries TRBV18 and TRBJ2-3; maybe TRBD2 (6 bases). In germline, CDR1 is KGHSH, CDR2 LQKENI. This CDR3 contains 16 residues. The ends were cut back, 6 bases at V and 0 bases at J, with 16 bases in the middle. CDR3 DNA: TGTGCCAGCTCCCGGGGGTGGAACCCTAGCACAGATACGCAGTATTTT. Translated: CASSRGWNPSTDTQYF.

The chain has TRBV7-9 and TRBJ2-3, with 10 nucleotides matching TRBD2. V gave up 5 bases and J gave up 3 bases; unmatched junction bases: 5. The CDR3 sequence is 15 residues long. Germline CDR1 SEHNR, CDR2 FQNEAQ (reference sequence). The CDR3 DNA follows: TGTGCCAGCAGCCCTAGCGGGAGTGGAACAGATACGCAGTATTTT. Encoded protein: CASSPSGSGTDTQYF.

The chain carries TRBV5-1 and TRBJ1-1; tentatively, D is TRBD1 (5 bases). CDR3 length equals 11 residues. CDR1 is SGHRS, CDR2 YFSETQ, per germline. V shed 0 bases and J shed 8 bases, with 5 bases lying between them. Written as DNA, the CDR3 is TGCGCCAGCAGCTTGGGACAGGAAGCTTTCTTT. Translation gives CASSLGQEAFF.